These 11 T cell receptor beta chains were sequenced from one sample in a study of blood T cells in healthy people across ages. PCR was performed a second time for roughly 6 to 12 cycles using a sample-barcoded 5' primer and a J-beta primer mix. TCRdb re-called the 5' RACE reads through MiXCR, storing one row per CDR3 protein. In the table there are around 1,800,000 distinct CDR3 sequences, roughly two fifths of which are singletons. Sequencing used blood. Source of these receptors: a human donor in good health.

The rearrangement links TRBV5-1 to TRBJ2-1; no definite D call. Trimming shortened V by 10 bases and J by 1 base, and 12 bases separated the two germline ends. The germline gives CDR1 SGHRS, CDR2 YFSETQ. This CDR3 is built from 13 residues. CDR3 loop: CAARVGSYNEQFF. The CDR3 coding sequence is TGCGCCGCTCGTGTGGGTTCCTACAATGAGCAGTTCTTC.

This chain uses TRBV7-2 with TRBJ1-1; D is undetermined. CDR1 and CDR2 (germline): SGHTA, FQGNSA. CDR3 length equals 17 residues. Deletions cut 2 bases from V and 1 base from J, with 17 bases between. As DNA, the CDR3 is TGTGCCAGCAGCTTATTGCCCGGGGTTATGGGGAACACTGAAGCTTTCTTT. Its translation: CASSLLPGVMGNTEAFF.

The chain uses TRBV28 and TRBJ1-2, with 8 bases aligning to TRBD1. Germline values: CDR1 MDHEN, CDR2 SYDVKM. The CDR3 sequence is 16 residues long. V trimming: 3 bases; J trimming: 8 bases; junction bases outside the gene matches: 14. The CDR3 spells CASSLSLTGALKGYTF. In nucleotides, the CDR3 is TGTGCCAGCAGTTTGTCGTTGACAGGGGCCTTAAAAGGCTACACCTTC.

Comment on this clonotype: Relative to the germline gene, one junction end is altered; a read error may explain this. The rearrangement joins TRBV5-1 to TRBJ1-4; D gene uncertain. The germline V gene has CDR1 SGHRS and CDR2 YFSETQ. The CDR3 has 15 residues. CDR3 in amino acids: CASSLVPGPNEKRFF. CDR3 nucleotide sequence: TGCGCCAGCAGCTTGGTACCCGGGCCGAATGAAAAACGGTTTTTT.

The chain recombines TRBV7-2 with TRBJ2-5; D assignment may be TRBD1 or TRBD2 (5 bases each). CDR3 length equals 14 residues. With 5 bases removed from V and 1 base from J, the gap between germline ends came to 11 bases. CDR1 SGHTA and CDR2 FQGNSA come from the germline V gene. In DNA form, the CDR3 reads TGTGCCAGCAGCAAGACTGGGGGCCAAGAGACCCAGTACTTC. It codes for CASSKTGGQETQYF.

This clonotype has more than one count but fewer than ten. The chain's CDR3 is CSVDLLADYNEQFF. CDR3 nucleotide sequence: TGCAGCGTTGATCTGCTAGCGGACTACAATGAGCAGTTCTTC. The genes are TRBV29-1 and TRBJ2-1, with TRBD2 matching over 7 bases. V lost 3 bases and J lost 3; bases outside the gene matches: 5. Germline V gene data show CDR1 as SQVTM and CDR2 as ANQGSEA. The CDR3 runs 14 residues.

The V gene is TRBV20-1, the J gene TRBJ1-1, with D maybe TRBD1 (5 bases). V lost 6 bases and J 0 bases, leaving 17 bases between the germline ends. CDR3 size: 15 residues. From germline, CDR1 is DFQATT and CDR2 SNEGSKA (reference sequence). The CDR3 sequence: CSATGVAVLNTEAFF. The DNA for the CDR3 is TGCAGTGCAACAGGTGTGGCAGTTTTGAACACTGAAGCTTTCTTT.

Worth noting for this clonotype: The junction departs from germline at one end; a sequencing error may be responsible. This sequence joins TRBV5-1 and TRBJ1-2; maybe TRBD1 (6 bases). This CDR3 is built from 12 residues. Germline CDR1 SGHRS, CDR2 YFSETQ. The DNA for the CDR3 is TGCGCCAGCAGCTTGAGGGGGTATGACTACACCTTC. This encodes CASSLRGYDYTF.

This clonotype was detected a few times. The rearrangement joins TRBV5-1 to TRBJ2-7; the D gene is possibly TRBD2 (6 bases). This CDR3 has 14 residues. Trimming stripped 0 bases from V and 3 bases from J, with 10 bases between. The V gene's germline CDR1 is SGHRS and CDR2 YFSETQ. The CDR3 DNA reads TGCGCCAGCAGCTTGGGGACTAACCTCTACGAGCAGTACTTC. Its translation: CASSLGTNLYEQYF.

This chain joins TRBV6-1 and TRBJ2-1; 9 nucleotides align to TRBD1. Germline V gives CDR1 MNHNS, CDR2 SASEGT. V trimming: 10 bases; J trimming: 4 bases; junction bases outside the gene matches: 8. The CDR3 sequence is 14 residues long. DNA for the CDR3: TGTGCCATCCAGTGGACAGGGGCTTACAATGAGCAGTTCTTC. Translating gives CAIQWTGAYNEQFF.

At least ten counts were recorded for this clonotype. The rearrangement uses TRBV4-3 and TRBJ2-1, with D possibly matching TRBD2 (6 bases). Trimming cost V 4 bases and J 0 bases, with 16 bases left between them. This CDR3 spans 17 amino acids. Germline CDR1 LGHNA, CDR2 YSLEER. The CDR3 protein is CASSRGLIAASYNEQFF. Written as DNA, the CDR3 is TGCGCCAGCAGCCGAGGATTAATAGCGGCCTCCTACAATGAGCAGTTCTTC.